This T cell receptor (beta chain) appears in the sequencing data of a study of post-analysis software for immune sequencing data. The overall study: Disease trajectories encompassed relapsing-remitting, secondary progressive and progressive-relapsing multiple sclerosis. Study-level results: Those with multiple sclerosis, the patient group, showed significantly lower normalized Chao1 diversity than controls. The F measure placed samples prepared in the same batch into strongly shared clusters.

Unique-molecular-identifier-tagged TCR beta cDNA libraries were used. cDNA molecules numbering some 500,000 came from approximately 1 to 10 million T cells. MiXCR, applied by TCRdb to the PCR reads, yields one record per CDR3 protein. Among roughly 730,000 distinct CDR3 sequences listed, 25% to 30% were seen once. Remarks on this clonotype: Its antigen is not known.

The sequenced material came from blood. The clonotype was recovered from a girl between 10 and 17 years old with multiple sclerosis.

CDR3 amino acids: CASSFEAYGYTF. CDR3 coding DNA: TGTGCCAGCAGTTTCGAGGCGTATGGCTACACCTTC. This chain joins TRBV28 and TRBJ1-2; D unresolved. CDR1 is MDHEN, CDR2 SYDVKM, per germline. CDR3 length equals 12 residues. Trimming stripped 3 bases from V and 5 bases from J, with 7 bases between.